This T cell receptor beta chain was retrieved from a study of blood T cell repertoires in COVID-19. Whole-study context: Samples came from the United States, Italy and Spain, spanning acute and convalescent COVID-19. T cells, B-cell-depleted T cells, or PBMCs supplied cDNA or gDNA.

The junction had 8 bases not matched to a gene; V was cut back by 3 bases and J by 7 bases. In germline, CDR1 is SGDLS, CDR2 YYNGEE. This CDR3 contains 15 residues. Study processing details: Reference gene primer amplification in the assay estimated nucleated cell counts. Only in-frame clones appear in the TCRdb table, and some are missing; sequencing was by immunoSEQ multiplex PCR. The D gene and trimming were derived from the DNA, and the V and J assignments and clone size from that table. The table has 35,000 to 45,000 clones, about 88% seen once; the top ten hold over 2%. The TCR sequence derives from a human donor in a cohort sampled during active COVID-19. The sequencing input was peripheral blood. V is TRBV9 and J is TRBJ2-2; 8 bases agree with TRBD2. CDR3 sequence (DNA): TGTGCCAGCAGCGCCGGGGGGGCCGCTGGCGGGGAGCTGTTTTTT. This sequence encodes CASSAGGAAGGELFF.